This T cell receptor (beta chain) was obtained from a study of identical twins (dated by TCRdb to the mid-2010s). Background for the entire study: To test whether fetal clonotypes persist, the study used deep sequencing on TCR alpha and beta repertoires from monozygotic twins, unrelated adults of various ages, and cord blood. To rule out contamination, the twin experiments were replicated at different times with different library preparation protocols.

The investigation overall reported the following: Out-of-frame TCR alpha sequences shared between twins showed an excess of low generation-probability sequences compared with coincidental sharing between unrelated individuals. A weaker excess of twin sharing was found in beta out-of-frame sequences because the signal-to-noise ratio was lowered by fewer shared sequences. Fewer insertions were carried by abundant cord blood beta clonotypes; a weaker similar trend was observed in young adult naive repertoires, while no such trend was observed in memory repertoires. In monozygotic twins, out-of-frame TCR alpha sharing was systematically underestimated by recombination models, although the models agreed with sharing between unrelated individuals. Because the same donors could not be followed over many years, the conclusions relied on cross-sectional statistical analysis. Zero-insertion analyses could be partly confounded by invariant T cells such as MAIT and iNKT, though diverse VJ usage argued against such confounding for most clonotypes.

Every donor was a healthy Caucasian. Three pairs of female monozygotic twins, all aged about 18 to 30 years, were included in the twin cohort. Positive isolation kits from Invitrogen were used to isolate the CD4+ and CD8+ T cell populations. This clonotype has more than one count but fewer than ten. No cognate antigen has been identified for it. Per-nucleotide qualities are absent, and no much larger clonotype sits a single base away. Libraries were built with 5' RACE. Instrument on record: Illumina HiSeq 2000. A universal primer binding site was introduced by template switching, and a unique molecular identifier was present in the final cDNA, enabling accurate counting of TCR cDNA molecules. First-strand cDNA for TCR alpha and beta chains was synthesized from specific primers in the conserved constant-segment region. To control for contamination, each cDNA library was double barcoded with a SMART-Mk sample barcode plus Illumina barcodes. TruSeq adapter sequences along with Illumina sample barcodes were introduced in two successive PCR steps. TCR alpha and beta cDNA libraries were sequenced on the Illumina HiSeq platform with custom primers. The original pipeline was this. MiGEC was used to process raw reads and extract unique molecular identifiers, and MiXCR was used to find CDR3 positions. Recombination models were inferred per individual with the repgenHMM and IGoR tools using an EM algorithm. Shared clonotype analysis was performed with the tcR package in R, normalizing sharing by the product of cloneset sizes. To study raw recombination free of thymic and clonal selection effects, out-of-frame nonproductive sequences were analyzed. TCRdb handled the public reads itself, with Q25 trimming in fastp and clone calling in MiXCR, and kept productive beta chains. Rows are unified per CDR3 protein, each entry keeping the most common DNA and genes. These V and J calls originate from TCRdb's pipeline instead of the authors' own analysis. The sample table records approximately 250,000 distinct CDR3 sequences; approximately 5.9% of these occur just once. Just over 14% of the sample belongs to the ten largest clones.

The same data also went into a second study, on T cells expressing NK-cell markers. As the second study states: TCR beta-chain repertoires were profiled in sorted CD3+CD56+NKG2C+, CD3+CD56+NKG2C- and CD3+CD56-NKG2C+ T-cell subsets from roughly eight donors. Of the eight sequenced donors, seven were found to be HCMV-seropositive and one was found to be HCMV-seronegative. To restrict sorting to alphabetaTCR-expressing T cells, an anti-gammadeltaTCR antibody was added in several experiments. In five to seven donors, the dominant CD3+CD56+NKG2C+ clonotypes were among the top 10 CD8+ clonotypes and accounted for about 1.0-7.5% of CD8+ T cells. Those dominant clonotypes were again the most abundant among CD3+CD56-NKG2C+ cells in a handful of donors, at 28.3-60.1%. Whether the expanded NKG2C-expressing T cell clones were specific for HCMV antigens was left unclear. Randomly selected healthy volunteers, three men and five women, were used as the eight sequenced donors. A commercial ELISA kit detecting HCMV-specific IgG in serum was used to determine HCMV serostatus. MIGEC handled demultiplexing of the reads and grouping by UMI, while MiTCR was used to assemble and quantify clonotypes. To exclude erroneous sequences, any TCR cDNA sequence not supported by at least two reads was discarded. The tcR package was used for downstream repertoire analysis, with clonotypes matched between fractions based on CDR3 nucleotide sequence plus V segment. VDJmatch was used to annotate antigen specificity against VDJdb, with one amino acid substitution allowed in CDR3.

Source material: CD8+ T cells sorted from blood. The origin of this receptor is a woman aged 18 to 35 in good health.

In nucleotides, the sequence is TGCAGCGTTGGACATAGCGGGAGCTTAACGTACGAGCAGTACTTC. It encodes CSVGHSGSLTYEQYF. The chain uses TRBV29-1 and TRBJ2-7; 9 junctional bases match TRBD2. The CDR3 sequence holds 15 residues, the cysteine and phenylalanine included. Of all the DNA, just the CDR3 is kept, 45 bases in frame from base 1. V and J are trimmed by 4 bases and 4 bases, and the gene matches miss 11 bases of the junction. The germline V gene encodes CDR1 SQVTM and CDR2 ANQGSEA.